Below are 11 T cell receptor beta chains sequenced from a single sample in a study of cytomegalovirus exposure and HLA in healthy donors. Data came from immunoSEQ multiplex PCR; TCRdb stores just in-frame clones and leaves some out. The sample gives some 180,000 clones, roughly 77% of which show up once; less than 1.5% is in the top ten. What was sequenced was PBMCs. Every receptor here comes from a woman in her thirties in good health and CMV-seronegative.

This clone has a single count. The chain uses TRBV7-3 and TRBJ2-7; D is perhaps TRBD2 (6 bases). V lost 2 bases and J 0 bases, leaving 17 bases between the germline ends. This CDR3 region has 17 residues. Looked up from germline, CDR1 is SGHTA and CDR2 is FQGTGA. The DNA for the CDR3 is TGTGCCAGCAGCTTAGGGCGCCCGGGGGACCCCTCCTACGAGCAGTACTTC. Amino acids: CASSLGRPGDPSYEQYF.

The CDR3 reads CASRSQGSKSETQYF. The CDR3, as DNA: TGTGCCAGCAGATCACAGGGATCTAAAAGTGAGACCCAGTACTTC. The chain joins TRBV2 to TRBJ2-5; TRBD1 is a possible D gene (6 bases). The V gene's germline CDR1 is SNHLY and CDR2 FYNNEI. The CDR3 has 15 amino acids. V gave up 6 bases and J gave up 5 bases, with 19 bases separating them.

The V call is TRBV28, the J call TRBJ1-2; perhaps TRBD1 as D (5 bases). Germline-derived CDR1 and CDR2 are MDHEN and SYDVKM. V was cut by 6 bases and J by 6 bases, with 14 bases left in between. The CDR3 totals 13 residues. In DNA form, the CDR3 reads TGTGCCAGCAGGGAAGGAGGGACCCATGGCTACACCTTC. It yields the protein CASREGGTHGYTF.

V is TRBV18 and J is TRBJ1-3; D is unclear. Trimming cost V 0 bases and J 2 bases, with 8 bases left between them. CDR3 length: 15 residues. Germline CDR1 is KGHSH and CDR2 is LQKENI. CDR3 in amino acids: CASSPPGTAGNTIYF. The DNA for the CDR3 is TGTGCCAGCTCACCACCGGGCACCGCTGGAAACACCATATATTTT.

This clone was observed once. The V call is TRBV5-1, the J call TRBJ2-6, with 8 bases lining up with TRBD1. Looked up from germline, CDR1 is SGHRS and CDR2 is YFSETQ. Losses at the gene ends were 4 bases for V and 0 bases for J; bases not matched to a gene: 9. This CDR3 spans 18 amino acids. CDR3 DNA: TGCGCCAGCAGCACTGCAGGGGGCTCGACCTCTGGGGCCAACGTCCTGACTTTC. Residues: CASSTAGGSTSGANVLTF.

The table lists this clone with a few counts. The chain has TRBV7-9 and TRBJ2-1, with 8 bases lining up with TRBD2. The CDR3 length is 15 residues. With V trimmed by 1 base and J by 6 bases, 5 bases remained unmatched. The germline V gene encodes CDR1 SEHNR and CDR2 FQNEAQ (reference sequence). The CDR3 nucleotides are TGTGCCAGCAGCTTAGGCGGGAGGCCGAGCAATGAGCAGTTCTTC. Residues: CASSLGGRPSNEQFF.

This clone showed up just once. The chain recombines TRBV2 with TRBJ2-7; 13 bases line up with TRBD2. Looked up from germline, CDR1 is SNHLY and CDR2 is FYNNEI. CDR3 size: 15 residues. V lost 6 bases to trimming and J lost 6 bases; unmatched junction nucleotides: 8. The CDR3 region is CASRANGLAGVEQYF. Here the CDR3 DNA reads TGTGCCAGCAGAGCTAATGGACTAGCGGGAGTCGAGCAGTACTTC.

This sequence joins TRBV7-9 and TRBJ1-1, with D unclear. The CDR3 runs to 14 residues. Germline V gene data show CDR1 as SEHNR and CDR2 as FQNEAQ (reference sequence). Trimming removed 3 bases from V and 0 bases from J, with 8 bases in between. CDR3 protein: CASSFSPMNTEAFF. The CDR3 DNA follows: TGTGCCAGCAGCTTTAGTCCCATGAACACTGAAGCTTTCTTT. Full variable domain (outside the CDR3, taken from reference TRBV7-9 and TRBJ1-1): DTGVSQNPRHKITKRGQNVTFRCDPISEHNRLYWYRQTLGQGPEFLTYFQNEAQLEKSRLLSDRFSAERPKGSFSTLEIQRTEQGDSAMYLCASSFSPMNTEAFFGQGTRLTVV.

This rearrangement joins TRBV7-9 to TRBJ2-2, with 8 positions matching TRBD1. This CDR3 has 15 residues. V dropped 5 bases and J dropped 5; count of bases not matched to a gene: 7. The germline V gene encodes CDR1 SEHNR and CDR2 FQNEAQ (reference sequence). Here the CDR3 DNA reads TGTGCCAGCAGCCCCTGGACAGGGTTTACCGGGGAGCTGTTTTTT. Translation gives CASSPWTGFTGELFF.

CDR3 loop: CASSTSSGGNIQYF. In DNA form, the CDR3 reads TGTGCCAGTAGCACCAGCTCAGGGGGGAACATTCAGTACTTC. V is TRBV19 and J is TRBJ2-4, with D perhaps TRBD1 (7 bases). The CDR3 covers 14 residues. The germline V gene encodes CDR1 LNHDA and CDR2 SQIVND (reference sequence). V lost 6 bases to trimming and J lost 7 bases, with 16 bases between them.

This clone was detected once. The chain recombines TRBV25-1 with TRBJ2-3; D may be TRBD2 (7 bases). V lost 2 bases, J lost 4 bases, and 13 bases lay in between. There are 15 residues in the CDR3. The germline V gene encodes CDR1 MGHDK and CDR2 SYGVNS. CDR3 DNA: TGTGCCAGCAGTGAAGGGGGCGGGAGAGCAGATACGCAGTATTTT. This translates into CASSEGGGRADTQYF.